Listed below are T cell receptor beta chains from one sample, sequenced in a study of blood T cells in healthy people across ages. Using its own MiXCR run on the 5' RACE reads, TCRdb lists one record per CDR3 protein. This table has 780,000 or so distinct CDR3 sequences, 56% appearing once. The sample taken for sequencing was blood. Every receptor here comes from a man aged 35 to 55 in good health. CDR3s include the opening cysteine and the closing phenylalanine or tryptophan. The order of the fields is J gene, V gene, CDR3 protein.

TRBJ2-1	TRBV28	CASWTGTYNEQFF
TRBJ2-1	TRBV14	CASSNRENQINEQFF
TRBJ2-5	TRBV5-4	CASSLKVEGGETQYF
TRBJ2-2	TRBV28	CASTSLGRELFF
TRBJ2-3	TRBV25-1	CASSSPMGTVTDTQYF
TRBJ2-5	TRBV10-3	CAIGLAGGEETQYF
TRBJ2-6	TRBV29-1	CGVRGGLSGANVLTF
TRBJ2-6	TRBV10-2	CASSRGKTYSGANVLTF
TRBJ2-5	TRBV9	CASSVGTAVKETQYF
TRBJ2-5	TRBV4-2	CASSHGRLEETQYF
TRBJ1-4	TRBV7-3	CASMGADEKLFF
TRBJ2-5	TRBV29-1	CSVEGSRDPGTQYF
TRBJ1-5	TRBV20-1	CSASSGNQPQHF
TRBJ2-4	TRBV7-3	CASSSLGMAKNIQYF
TRBJ2-5	TRBV9	CASSVSGLLETQYF
TRBJ2-6	TRBV7-9	CASSLRVGRPGANVLTF
TRBJ2-1	TRBV14	CASSQGQNYNEQFF
TRBJ2-1	TRBV4-1	CASSQAGTGVNEQFF
TRBJ1-1	TRBV4-2	CASSQDSTGGNTEAFF
TRBJ1-2	TRBV12-3/TRBV12-4	CASTTDMGASRGYGYTF
TRBJ2-5	TRBV28	CASSLGSVGLGIETQYF
TRBJ2-5	TRBV4-2	CASSPYSGLAGGAQYF
TRBJ2-4	TRBV5-4	CASSLDAGLGNIQYF
TRBJ2-5	TRBV5-6	CASSNSGSEGTQYF
TRBJ1-4	TRBV7-3	CASSPNTGEKLFF